These 12 T cell receptor beta chains were all obtained from the same sample, sequenced in a study of T cells in Graves' hyperthyroidism and ophthalmopathy. What was amplified from RNA transcripts were TCR beta CDR3 regions. RT-PCR in the first round (using the HTBI primer set) targeted the TCR CDR3. TCRdb redid the calling of the multiplex PCR reads with MiXCR, one entry per CDR3 protein. The sample carries 500,000 to 800,000 distinct CDR3 sequences, just under 45% recorded once. The specimen was peripheral blood or thyroid tissue (not recorded which). The receptor set was obtained from an adult man with Graves' disease, either hyperthyroidism or ophthalmopathy (not recorded which).

This clonotype was counted between two and nine times. V is TRBV2 and J is TRBJ1-5, with D perhaps matching TRBD1 (6 bases). Germline CDR1 SNHLY, CDR2 FYNNEI. The V end was cut by 7 bases, the J end by 3 bases, with 19 bases between. The length of the CDR3 is 16 residues. CDR3 sequence reads: CASTLGGGVANQPQHF. The CDR3 coding sequence is TGTGCCAGCACCTTAGGAGGGGGGGTGGCCAATCAGCCCCAGCATTTT.

The rearrangement joins TRBV29-1 to TRBJ1-3; weak D call: TRBD1 (5 bases). V lost 0 bases and J 9 bases, leaving 15 bases between the germline ends. The CDR3 sequence is 14 residues long. The germline V gene has CDR1 SQVTM and CDR2 ANQGSEA. DNA for the CDR3: TGCAGCGTTGAAGATCTGGCGGGGCATAGCACCATATATTTT. This sequence encodes CSVEDLAGHSTIYF.

The table lists this clonotype with many counts. V gene TRBV7-9 combines with J gene TRBJ1-4; 12 nucleotides align to TRBD1. This CDR3 is 16 amino acids long. The V segment lost 5 bases and the J segment 8 bases; nucleotides outside the gene matches: 9. Germline loops: CDR1 SEHNR, CDR2 FQNEAQ (reference sequence). DNA for the CDR3: TGTGCCAGCAGCCGACCCGGGACAGGGGGCGGAGAAAAACTGTTTTTT. Its translation: CASSRPGTGGGEKLFF.

This clonotype has a single count. This sequence joins TRBV6-5 and TRBJ1-2; 11 nucleotides agree with TRBD1. The CDR3 covers 14 residues. Germline CDR1 reads MNHEY; CDR2 reads SVGAGI. Trimming at V came to 4 bases and at J to 4 bases, leaving 2 bases not matched to a gene. The DNA of the CDR3 is TGTGCCAGCAGTTGGACAGGGGGCCTCTATGGCTACACCTTC. This gives the protein CASSWTGGLYGYTF.

V is TRBV9 and J is TRBJ1-1; D ambiguous. Trimming left V 5 bases short and J 1 base short, with 15 bases between. CDR3 size: 15 residues. Germline V CDR1 and CDR2: SGDLS, YYNGEE. CDR3 in amino acids: CASRIFDFENTEAFF. CDR3 DNA sequence: TGTGCCAGCAGAATCTTTGATTTTGAGAACACTGAAGCTTTCTTT.

The rearrangement joins TRBV2 to TRBJ2-7; D may be TRBD1 (6 bases). This CDR3 region has 13 residues. The V gene lost 11 bases and the J gene lost 0 bases, with 14 bases spanning the gap. Germline loops: CDR1 SNHLY, CDR2 FYNNEI. This CDR3 reads CAVGLDSSYEQYF. Written as DNA, the CDR3 is TGTGCCGTAGGCTTGGACAGCTCCTACGAGCAGTACTTC.

This clonotype was observed a single time. The chain joins TRBV7-9 to TRBJ2-5; 10 bases match TRBD2. V lost 2 bases, J lost 4 bases, and 4 bases stayed unmatched. The CDR3 extends over 15 amino acids. The germline V gene encodes CDR1 SEHNR and CDR2 FQNEAQ (reference sequence). The CDR3 spells CASSLSRTSGETQYF. The CDR3 DNA follows: TGTGCCAGCAGCTTATCCCGGACTAGCGGAGAGACCCAGTACTTC.

This clonotype was found a few times. A much bigger clone sits one base away, suggesting this may be a read error. This rearrangement joins TRBV11-3 to TRBJ1-1, with TRBD1 as a possible D gene (5 bases). Germline V gives CDR1 SGHNT, CDR2 YENEEA. V lost 3 bases and J lost 1, with 9 bases in between. CDR3 length: 14 residues. The chain's CDR3 is CASSFRQQNTEAFF. CDR3 nucleotide sequence: TGTGCCAGCAGCTTCCGACAGCAGAACACTGAAGCTTTCTTT.

V and J are TRBV2 and TRBJ2-2; 10 bases align to TRBD1. The CDR3 length is 17 residues. The V gene end was trimmed by 9 bases and the J gene end by 2 bases; junction bases not matched to a gene: 12. Germline CDR1 is SNHLY and CDR2 is FYNNEI. The CDR3 reads CASSTPGTGVNTGELFF. Here the CDR3 DNA reads TGTGCCAGTAGTACGCCCGGGACAGGGGTTAACACCGGGGAGCTGTTTTTT.

The chain uses TRBV6-5 and TRBJ2-5, with D unclear. The V end lost 8 bases, the J end lost 5 bases, and 12 bases lay between the germline ends. The CDR3 contains 12 residues. From germline, CDR1 is MNHEY and CDR2 SVGAGI. DNA of the CDR3: TGTGCCAGCGGGGATCTCGAGGAGACCCAGTACTTC. This translates into CASGDLEETQYF.

The rearrangement joins TRBV2 to TRBJ1-5, with D possibly matching TRBD1 (5 bases). There are 15 residues in the CDR3. Germline CDR1 and CDR2: SNHLY and FYNNEI. V was pared by 8 bases and J by 6 bases, with 20 bases between. The CDR3 here is CASRHRGGSGQPQHF. CDR3 DNA: TGTGCCAGCCGACACCGGGGGGGATCGGGTCAGCCCCAGCATTTT.

This chain joins TRBV2 and TRBJ1-5; D perhaps matches TRBD1 (5 bases). Germline V CDR1 and CDR2: SNHLY, FYNNEI. Trimming pared 3 bases from V and 1 base from J, leaving 7 bases between. This CDR3 comprises 14 residues. The CDR3: CASSDEGSNQPQHF. Written as DNA, the CDR3 is TGTGCCAGCAGTGATGAGGGGAGCAATCAGCCCCAGCATTTT.